Each of the 27 T cell receptor beta chains below was sequenced from the same sample in a study of T cell responses to AZD1222 COVID-19 vaccine. This table comes from immunoSEQ multiplex PCR, and its TCRdb copy is limited to in-frame clones, with some not included. The sample shows around 78,000 clones, 70% to 90% of them seen only once. The sequencing here drew on peripheral blood, taken on day 0 of MenACWY control vaccination. The receptors derive from an adult in good health.

The chain employs TRBV24-1 and TRBJ2-5; TRBD2 is a possible D gene (5 bases). This CDR3 has 14 amino acids. In germline, CDR1 is KGHDR, CDR2 SFDVKD. Trimming removed 5 bases at V and 1 base at J, with 10 bases between. CDR3 sequence reads: CATSGPGIQETQYF. The DNA of the CDR3 is TGTGCCACCAGTGGCCCGGGGATCCAAGAGACCCAGTACTTC.

The CDR3 protein is CASSDQGEGSYGYTF. Written as DNA, the CDR3 is TGTGCCAGCAGCGATCAGGGGGAGGGTTCCTATGGCTACACCTTC. V usage is TRBV5-4 and J usage is TRBJ1-2, with 7 bases identical to TRBD1. The CDR3 is 15 residues long. Germline values: CDR1 SGHNT, CDR2 YYREEE (reference sequence). V lost 4 bases and J lost 4; bases outside the gene matches: 10.

The rearrangement links TRBV10-3 to TRBJ1-1, with TRBD1 as a possible D gene (6 bases). The CDR3 spans 12 residues. Germline V gene sequence: CDR1 ENHRY, CDR2 SYGVKD. Trimming stripped 8 bases from V and 1 base from J, with 8 bases between. The CDR3 DNA reads as TGTGCCATCGGACAGCAGAACACTGAAGCTTTCTTT. Its protein is CAIGQQNTEAFF.

The V and J genes are TRBV4-3 and TRBJ1-5; D is uncertain. Trimming shortened V by 0 bases and J by 3 bases, and 9 bases separated the two germline ends. The CDR3 contains 15 residues. Germline V gene lookup returns CDR1 LGHNA and CDR2 YSLEER. CDR3 coding DNA: TGCGCCAGCAGCCAAGATTGGGTGAACAATCAGCCCCAGCATTTT. This sequence encodes CASSQDWVNNQPQHF.

The chain employs TRBV5-8 and TRBJ1-6; 7 nucleotides align to TRBD1. The CDR3 spans 15 residues. V was pared by 0 bases and J by 7 bases, with 4 bases of the junction left unmatched. The germline V gene has CDR1 SGHTS and CDR2 YDEGEE. CDR3 sequence (DNA): TGTGCCAGCAGCTTGGAACAGGGGTTAAATTCACCCCTCCACTTT. Translated, it gives CASSLEQGLNSPLHF.

This clone was seen just once. The chain links TRBV5-4 to TRBJ2-2; D perhaps matches TRBD1 (5 bases). Trimming stripped 4 bases from V and 0 bases from J, with 16 bases between. The CDR3 sequence is 17 residues long. The germline V gene has CDR1 SGHNT and CDR2 YYREEE (reference sequence). CDR3 amino acids: CASSPEQGGANTGELFF. The CDR3 nucleotides read TGTGCCAGCAGCCCGGAGCAGGGCGGCGCGAACACCGGGGAGCTGTTTTTT.

The chain has TRBV7-9 and TRBJ1-1, with 8 bases matching TRBD1. Germline assignment: CDR1 SEHNR and CDR2 FQNEAQ (reference sequence). V shed 10 bases and J 5 bases; nucleotides not matched to a gene: 6. The CDR3 sequence is 12 residues long. The CDR3, as DNA: TGTGCCACCGGACAGGGAGGAACTGAAGCTTTCTTT. Encoded protein: CATGQGGTEAFF.

The rearrangement joins TRBV6-1 to TRBJ1-6, with TRBD1 matching over 7 bases. The CDR3 has 16 amino acids. The germline gives CDR1 MNHNS, CDR2 SASEGT. V gave up 1 base and J gave up 8 bases; unmatched junction bases: 8. Here the CDR3 DNA reads TGTGCCAGCAGTGAAGACTTAGTACAGGGGTATTCACCCCTCCACTTT. Amino acids: CASSEDLVQGYSPLHF.

V and J are TRBV27 and TRBJ1-2; TRBD1 might be the D (5 bases). The CDR3 has 14 residues. Germline V CDR1 and CDR2: MNHEY, SMNVEV (reference sequence). Deletions cut 2 bases from V and 8 bases from J, with 15 bases between. CDR3 protein: CASSLNRGDGGYTF. In nucleotides, the CDR3 is TGTGCCAGCAGTTTAAACCGGGGGGACGGCGGCTACACCTTC.

This clone turned up a few times. The rearrangement uses TRBV20-1 and TRBJ1-1; maybe TRBD1 (5 bases). The germline gives CDR1 DFQATT, CDR2 SNEGSKA (reference sequence). CDR3 length equals 11 residues. Trimming left V 5 bases short and J 13 bases short, with 17 bases between. The DNA for the CDR3 is TGCAGTGCTGGAGGGTGGACTGGGGGTTTCTTT. This sequence encodes CSAGGWTGGFF.

The V call is TRBV2, the J call TRBJ2-3; D unresolved. Between the trimmed V and J ends, which lost 3 bases and 0 bases, there was a span of 7 bases. The CDR3 loop spans 14 amino acids. The germline V gene encodes CDR1 SNHLY and CDR2 FYNNEI. The DNA for the CDR3 is TGTGCCAGCAGTGACCCGGCTAGCACAGATACGCAGTATTTT. It translates to CASSDPASTDTQYF.

This clone was seen a few times. The chain uses TRBV29-1 and TRBJ1-1; D remains ambiguous. V dropped 0 bases and J dropped 1 base, with 9 bases sitting between them. The CDR3 totals 14 residues. Germline loops: CDR1 SQVTM, CDR2 ANQGSEA. The CDR3 DNA follows: TGCAGCGTTGAAGATCAACGGGAGAACACTGAAGCTTTCTTT. This sequence encodes CSVEDQRENTEAFF.

This chain connects TRBV12-3 or TRBV12-4 to TRBJ1-2; 8 nucleotides align to TRBD1. Germline trimming cut 11 bases from V and 5 bases from J; bases unmatched to any gene: 7. The CDR3 runs to 12 residues. In DNA form, the CDR3 reads TGTGCCTCCTCGACAGGGGAATATGGCTACACCTTC. This encodes CASSTGEYGYTF.

The chain employs TRBV30 and TRBJ1-1; no definite D call. CDR3 length: 12 amino acids. Germline V lookup: CDR1 GTSNPN, CDR2 SVGIG (reference sequence). The V end was cut by 2 bases, the J end by 6 bases, with 10 bases between. CDR3 nucleotides: TGTGCCTGGAGTAGGGCAGGCCCTGAAGCTTTCTTT. Amino acid sequence: CAWSRAGPEAFF. Together with reference TRBV30 and TRBJ1-1, the CDR3 gives the full variable domain: SQTIHQWPATLVQPVGSPLSLECTVEGTSNPNLYWYRQAAGRGLQLLFYSVGIGQISSEVPQNLSASRPQDRQFILSSKKLLLSDSGFYLCAWSRAGPEAFFGQGTRLTVV.

The V and J genes are TRBV6-2 or TRBV6-3 and TRBJ1-6; TRBD1 matches at 9 bases. The CDR3 has 14 amino acids. J gave up 9 bases and V 3 bases, and 3 bases lay outside the gene matches. CDR1 and CDR2 (germline): MNHEY, SVGEGT. The DNA for the CDR3 is TGTGCCAGCAGTTATTTGGGACAGGGTTCACCCCTCCACTTT. Translating it yields CASSYLGQGSPLHF.

J is TRBJ2-7 and V is TRBV9, with TRBD1 as a possible D gene (8 bases). CDR1 and CDR2 (germline): SGDLS, YYNGEE. This CDR3 contains 16 residues. The ends were cut back, 7 bases at V and 4 bases at J, with 24 bases in the middle. For the CDR3, the DNA is TGTGCCAGCCGCGCGGGGGCGGGGCAGGGGGCTTACGAGCAGTACTTC. Its protein product is CASRAGAGQGAYEQYF.

This chain joins TRBV30 and TRBJ1-2; tentatively, D is TRBD1 (5 bases). V was shortened by 0 bases and J by 10 bases, with 9 bases between the two germline ends. The CDR3 is made up of 11 amino acids. Germline V gives CDR1 GTSNPN, CDR2 SVGIG (reference sequence). In DNA form, the CDR3 reads TGTGCCTGGAGTGTACGAGGGGTCTACACCTTC. This gives the protein CAWSVRGVYTF.

CDR3 protein: CASSIAWQGAGNTEAFF. DNA of the CDR3: TGTGCCAGTAGCATTGCCTGGCAGGGGGCGGGGAACACTGAAGCTTTCTTT. This chain connects TRBV19 to TRBJ1-1; TRBD1 matches 8 bases. V lost 6 bases to trimming and J lost 1 base; unmatched junction nucleotides: 13. Germline V gene lookup returns CDR1 LNHDA and CDR2 SQIVND (reference sequence). This CDR3 is built from 17 residues.

The rearrangement links TRBV7-9 to TRBJ2-2, with D unresolved. The CDR3 length is 12 residues. Germline assignment: CDR1 SEHNR and CDR2 FQNEAQ (reference sequence). The germline V and J ends were trimmed by 3 bases and 5 bases, with 4 bases remaining between them. CDR3 region: CASSFGTGELFF. CDR3 in DNA: TGTGCCAGCAGCTTTGGTACCGGGGAGCTGTTTTTT.

DNA for the CDR3: TGTGCCAGCAGCGCCGAAGGACCGGGACAGGGTGAAGCTTTCTTT. Its protein product is CASSAEGPGQGEAFF. This chain joins TRBV7-2 and TRBJ1-1; 9 nucleotides line up with TRBD1. This CDR3 spans 15 amino acids. CDR1 and CDR2 from the germline V gene are SGHTA and FQGNSA. J gave up 7 bases and V 5 bases, and 11 bases lay outside the gene matches.

The V and J genes are TRBV12-3 or TRBV12-4 and TRBJ1-2; the D is unclear. The length of the CDR3 is 12 residues. V lost 2 bases and J lost 5, with 6 bases in between. CDR3 amino acids: CASSLLEYGYTF. In DNA, the CDR3 is TGTGCCAGCAGTTTACTGGAGTATGGCTACACCTTC.

V usage is TRBV2 and J usage is TRBJ2-7, with D unresolved. Germline CDR1 SNHLY, CDR2 FYNNEI. This CDR3 region has 13 residues. Trimming cost V 7 bases and J 4 bases, with 14 bases left between them. CDR3 sequence (DNA): TGTGCCAGCAACCTGGAAGAAGTATACGAGCAGTACTTC. It is translated as CASNLEEVYEQYF.

In DNA, the CDR3 is TGTGCCACCAGCAGAGAGAGGACAGGGATCGGCGAGCAGTACTTC. Its protein product is CATSRERTGIGEQYF. This sequence joins TRBV15 and TRBJ2-7; TRBD1 aligns across 8 bases. The junction had 7 bases not matched to a gene; V was cut back by 0 bases and J by 6 bases. Germline CDR1 reads LNHNV; CDR2 reads YYDKDF (reference sequence). This CDR3 region has 15 residues.

V usage is TRBV7-9 and J usage is TRBJ1-1; maybe TRBD1 (6 bases). The V gene's germline CDR1 is SEHNR and CDR2 FQNEAQ (reference sequence). CDR3 size: 16 residues. Trimming stripped 0 bases from V and 0 bases from J, with 11 bases between. DNA of the CDR3: TGTGCCAGCAGCTTAGCCGGGGGCGCCGTGAACACTGAAGCTTTCTTT. This codes for CASSLAGGAVNTEAFF.

The chain uses TRBV2 and TRBJ2-7; D is unclear. Germline CDR1 and CDR2: SNHLY and FYNNEI. Trimming cost V 4 bases and J 6 bases, with 7 bases left between them. The CDR3 sequence is 11 residues long. The CDR3 region has the DNA TGTGCCAGCAGTGGGGTAGCCGAGCAGTACTTC. This codes for CASSGVAEQYF.

The CDR3: CASSLRGYGYTF. CDR3 DNA sequence: TGTGCCAGCAGTTTGAGGGGCTATGGCTACACCTTC. The chain has TRBV27 and TRBJ1-2; maybe TRBD1 (5 bases). Trimming left V 3 bases short and J 4 bases short, with 6 bases between. The CDR3 consists of 12 residues. Germline V CDR1 and CDR2: MNHEY, SMNVEV (reference sequence).

This clone was detected only a few times. The rearrangement uses TRBV30 and TRBJ2-1, with unresolved D. The germline V gene encodes CDR1 GTSNPN and CDR2 SVGIG (reference sequence). V lost 4 bases, J lost 9 bases, and 19 bases lay in between. The CDR3 consists of 14 residues. CDR3 loop: CAWTNYLDWGEQFF. The CDR3 DNA reads TGTGCCTGGACGAACTACCTGGATTGGGGTGAGCAGTTCTTC.